The 22 T cell receptor beta chains in this list originate from one sample, sequenced in a study. From the 5' RACE reads, TCRdb called clonotypes with MiXCR, one entry per CDR3 protein. The sample lists roughly 50,000 distinct CDR3 sequences; about a sixth were seen once. Source material: naive CD4+ T cells sorted from blood. As for subset: naive CD4+ T cells, CD4+CD45RA+CD25-. The source of these receptors is a female donor with breast cancer.

This clonotype came up once. A much larger clone sits a single nucleotide away, making a read error possible. The chain is built from TRBV4-2 and TRBJ1-2; 7 positions agree with TRBD1. There are 15 residues in the CDR3. The germline V gene has CDR1 LGHNA and CDR2 YNFKEQ. CDR3 in DNA: TGTGCCAGCAGCCAAGATAACAGGGGTAACTATTGCTACACCTTC. The encoded protein is CASSQDNRGNYCYTF.

A remark on this clonotype: Germline and junction disagree at one end, which may indicate a read error. The V and J genes are TRBV28 and TRBJ1-4; a weak D match, TRBD1 (6 bases). The germline V gene encodes CDR1 MDHEN and CDR2 SYDVKM. The CDR3 loop spans 15 amino acids. The CDR3 spells CASSLLTGNNEKLFF. The CDR3 nucleotides read TGTGCCAGTAGTTTACTGACAGGAAATAATGAAAAACTGTTTTTT. Full variable domain (remainder filled in from reference TRBV28 and TRBJ1-4): DVKVTQSSRYLVKRTGEKVFLECVQDMDHENMFWYRQDPGLGLRLIYFSYDVKMKEKGDIPEGYSVSREKKERFSLILESASTNQTSMYLCASSLLTGNNEKLFFGSGTQLSVL.

The chain combines TRBV15 with TRBJ2-1; 9 bases agree with TRBD2. Losses at the gene ends were 8 bases for V and 7 bases for J; bases not matched to a gene: 12. The CDR3 totals 15 residues. The germline CDR1 and CDR2 sequences are LNHNV and YYDKDF (reference sequence). The CDR3 here is CATRTLGGRANEQFF. CDR3 DNA: TGTGCCACCCGAACCCTGGGCGGGAGGGCGAATGAGCAGTTCTTC.

The chain is built from TRBV28 and TRBJ1-2; 8 bases are shared with TRBD1. The trim removed 5 bases at V and 6 bases at J, leaving 17 bases unmatched. Germline CDR1 is MDHEN and CDR2 is SYDVKM. CDR3 length: 17 amino acids. CDR3 sequence (DNA): TGTGCCAGCAGTCCCGTGGGGACAGGAGGCTTGATCGATGGCTACACCTTC. Protein product: CASSPVGTGGLIDGYTF.

V is TRBV5-1 and J is TRBJ2-3; 14 nucleotides align to TRBD2. CDR1 is SGHRS, CDR2 YFSETQ, per germline. This CDR3 comprises 18 residues. V gave up 4 bases and J gave up 3 bases; unmatched junction bases: 10. CDR3: CASSPGTSGSTVTDTQYF. The CDR3 region has the DNA TGCGCCAGCAGCCCCGGGACTAGCGGGAGTACTGTAACAGATACGCAGTATTTT.

As to this clonotype: A much larger clone lies one base from this, so it may be a read error. In this CDR3 the conserved last residue, phenylalanine or tryptophan, is missing, so a read error is likely. The V call is TRBV4-2, the J call TRBJ2-7, with 9 bases identical to TRBD2. CDR1 LGHNA and CDR2 YNFKEQ come from the germline V gene. The V and J ends lost 0 bases and 3 bases, in that order; junction bases with no gene match: 9. CDR3 size: 17 residues. CDR3 sequence reads: CASSQDRLAGRFYEQYS. The CDR3 bases are TGTGCCAGCAGCCAAGATCGCCTAGCGGGAAGGTTCTACGAGCAGTACTCC.

A few counts support this clonotype. The chain recombines TRBV7-2 with TRBJ2-1, with 9 bases that match TRBD2. CDR3 size: 15 residues. Trimming removed 3 bases from V and 7 bases from J; junction bases left unmatched: 7. The germline gives CDR1 SGHTA, CDR2 FQGNSA. CDR3 region: CASSLASGNRNEQFF. As DNA, the CDR3 is TGTGCCAGCAGCTTGGCTAGCGGGAATCGTAATGAGCAGTTCTTC.

This clonotype appeared a few times. CDR3 residues: CASRMGPANYGYTF. The CDR3 DNA reads as TGTGCCAGCAGGATGGGTCCGGCTAACTATGGCTACACCTTC. The chain joins TRBV12-3 or TRBV12-4 to TRBJ1-2; no clear D. The CDR3 is made up of 14 amino acids. V lost 6 bases, J lost 0 bases, and 11 bases lay in between.

This clonotype was recorded at least ten times. The chain has TRBV7-3 and TRBJ2-3, with D possibly being TRBD1 (6 bases). CDR1 and CDR2 from the germline V gene are SGHTA and FQGTGA. V was pared by 6 bases and J by 6 bases, with 13 bases between. This CDR3 region has 13 residues. The CDR3: CASSKSGEDTQYF. In DNA, the CDR3 is TGTGCCAGCAGTAAGTCAGGGGAGGATACGCAGTATTTT.

Only a few counts were recorded for this clonotype. The chain links TRBV5-1 to TRBJ2-1, with 10 nucleotides matching TRBD1. Trimming removed 2 bases from V and 5 bases from J; junction bases left unmatched: 4. This CDR3 spans 15 amino acids. CDR1 is SGHRS and CDR2 is YFSETQ in the germline V gene. The CDR3 nucleotides are TGCGCCAGCAGCTTCTCGGGACAGGGGAACAATGAGCAGTTCTTC. Its translation: CASSFSGQGNNEQFF.

With regard to this clonotype: At one boundary the junction diverges from the germline segment, which might be a read error. The chain combines TRBV28 with TRBJ2-2, with D possibly matching TRBD1 (6 bases). Germline CDR1 reads MDHEN; CDR2 reads SYDVKM. The CDR3 loop spans 16 amino acids. In DNA, the CDR3 is TGTGCCAGCAGTTACCCCCGGGACAAGTCTACCGGGGAGCTGCTTTTT. It codes for CASSYPRDKSTGELLF.

The gene calls are TRBV20-1 and TRBJ2-7, with D perhaps TRBD1 (5 bases). Germline V gene sequence: CDR1 DFQATT, CDR2 SNEGSKA (reference sequence). Trimming left V 2 bases short and J 6 bases short, with 20 bases between. The CDR3 contains 15 residues. In DNA, the CDR3 is TGCAGTGCTAGACCCTTCCAGGGTGGGCTGGCCGAGCAGTACTTC. The encoded protein is CSARPFQGGLAEQYF.

This clonotype appeared many times. This sequence joins TRBV6-5 and TRBJ1-5; D is perhaps TRBD1 (5 bases). Trimming took off 6 bases at V and 7 bases at J, with 16 bases between the two ends. Germline loops: CDR1 MNHEY, CDR2 SVGAGI. CDR3 size: 14 residues. The CDR3 spells CASRPQGRGQPQHF. The CDR3 DNA follows: TGTGCCAGCAGGCCGCAGGGTCGTGGGCAGCCCCAGCATTTT.

This clonotype was detected a few times. The chain employs TRBV7-2 and TRBJ2-7; no clear D gene. The CDR3 is 13 residues long. The germline V gene encodes CDR1 SGHTA and CDR2 FQGNSA. V dropped 6 bases and J dropped 3 bases, with 12 bases sitting between them. The CDR3 here is CASSSSRIYEQYF. The CDR3 nucleotides are TGTGCCAGCAGTTCCTCTAGGATCTACGAGCAGTACTTC.

This clonotype was seen repeatedly, ten times or more. The V and J genes are TRBV4-1 and TRBJ2-1; TRBD2 aligns across 9 bases. In germline, CDR1 is MGHRA, CDR2 YSYEKL. The CDR3 is 12 residues long. Trimming took 4 bases from V and 9 from J; bases not matched to a gene: 1. Written as DNA, the CDR3 is TGCGCCAGCAGCCTAGCGGGAGTTGAGCAGTTCTTC. Translation: CASSLAGVEQFF.

This clonotype has a count of ten or more. Here the CDR3 DNA reads TGTGCCAGCAGCTTAGGACCGTCGGGGAGGGAGCAGTTCTTC. Translated, it gives CASSLGPSGREQFF. This chain connects TRBV7-9 to TRBJ2-1, with D perhaps matching TRBD2 (6 bases). Trimming removed 1 base at V and 10 bases at J, with 14 bases between. The CDR3 extends over 14 amino acids. Germline V gene data show CDR1 as SEHNR and CDR2 as FQNEAQ (reference sequence).

The chain joins TRBV7-2 to TRBJ1-6; perhaps TRBD1 as D (5 bases). Trimming left V 1 base short and J 9 bases short, with 13 bases between. The germline V gene has CDR1 SGHTA and CDR2 FQGNSA. There are 15 residues in the CDR3. The CDR3 spells CASSLVWGGTSPLHF. In DNA form, the CDR3 reads TGTGCCAGCAGCTTAGTATGGGGGGGGACTTCACCCCTCCACTTT.

This rearrangement joins TRBV6-2 or TRBV6-3 to TRBJ2-3; a weak D match, TRBD1 (5 bases). V lost 2 bases, J lost 4 bases, and 7 bases lay in between. From germline, CDR1 is MNHEY and CDR2 SVGEGT. This CDR3 contains 13 residues. The CDR3 region has the DNA TGTGCCAGCAGTTACCAGGGTTCAGATACGCAGTATTTT. It yields the protein CASSYQGSDTQYF.

Details on this clonotype: This may be a read error, as it is one base from a much larger clone. V and J are TRBV5-6 and TRBJ2-5, with D hard to call. Trimming removed 1 base at V and 3 bases at J, with 7 bases between. Germline V gene lookup returns CDR1 SGHDT and CDR2 YYEEEE. The CDR3 length is 13 residues. The CDR3 loop reads CASSLLREETQYF. The DNA of the CDR3 is TGTGCCAGCAGCTTGCTAAGAGAAGAGACCCAGTACTTC.

The sample holds a few counts of this clonotype. In DNA, the CDR3 is TGTGCCAGCAGCGCCCGGGACAGTTTTTCACCCCTCCACTTT. Translated: CASSARDSFSPLHF. The rearrangement joins TRBV3-1 to TRBJ1-6; 7 nucleotides align to TRBD1. The CDR3 is 14 residues long. The junction had 7 bases not matched to a gene; V was cut back by 5 bases and J by 9 bases. CDR1 and CDR2 (germline): LGHDT, YNNKEL (reference sequence).

This clonotype has a handful of counts. V is TRBV20-1 and J is TRBJ2-7; 13 nucleotides line up with TRBD2. The J segment lost 5 bases and the V segment lost 5 bases, leaving 9 bases of the junction unmatched. The CDR3 length is 15 residues. Looked up from germline, CDR1 is DFQATT and CDR2 is SNEGSKA (reference sequence). The CDR3 DNA sequence: TGCAGTGCTTTACGGACTAGCGGGAGTTATAACGAGCAGTACTTC. It specifies CSALRTSGSYNEQYF.

This chain uses TRBV6-6 with TRBJ1-5, with D tentatively TRBD1 (6 bases). Trimming cost V 7 bases and J 3 bases, with 16 bases left between them. CDR1 and CDR2 from the germline V gene are MNHNY and SVGAGI (reference sequence). The CDR3 loop spans 15 amino acids. The CDR3 loop is CASNPTGGLNQPQHF. Here the CDR3 DNA reads TGTGCCAGCAACCCGACCGGGGGGCTCAATCAGCCCCAGCATTTT.